This T cell receptor (beta chain) stems from a study of blood T cell repertoires in COVID-19. As for the study in general: COVID-19 samples, acute and convalescent, were from the United States, Italy and Spain. From T cells, B-cell-depleted T cells, or PBMCs came the material, which was cDNA or gDNA.

Original data processing: Reference gene primer amplification gave estimated nucleated cell counts. Only in-frame clones appear in the TCRdb table, and some are missing; sequencing was by immunoSEQ multiplex PCR. V and J calls and clone size are those listed in that table; D and trimming were worked out from the DNA. The repertoire holds roughly 280,000 clones, with around 86% as singletons. The clonotype originates from a man aged 40-49 years with active or convalescent COVID-19. The sample consisted of peripheral blood.

The DNA for the CDR3 is TGTGCCAGCAGTCCCGGACAGGGAGCGAACACTGAAGCTTTCTTT. Translated, it gives CASSPGQGANTEAFF. This chain uses TRBV6-5 with TRBJ1-1; 8 nucleotides align to TRBD1. The CDR3 totals 15 residues. Germline CDR1 is MNHEY and CDR2 is SVGAGI. V was pared by 5 bases and J by 1 base, with 6 bases of the junction left unmatched.